The 6 T cell receptor beta chains listed next were all sequenced from one sample in a study of OX40 agonist ivuxolimab in advanced cancers. Produced via immunoSEQ multiplex PCR; TCRdb's table is partial and in-frame only. The repertoire has about 45,000 clones, around nine tenths of them found once; the top ten carry 1.1%. Sequenced here: CD4+ or CD8+ T cells sorted from blood, sampled in a trial of the OX40 agonist ivuxolimab. The source is an adult with an advanced solid tumor such as melanoma, head and neck, liver or kidney cancer.

The chain employs TRBV18 and TRBJ2-7, with TRBD1 matching 10 bases. The V gene end was trimmed by 2 bases and the J gene end by 6 bases; junction bases not matched to a gene: 4. The V gene's germline CDR1 is KGHSH and CDR2 LQKENI. CDR3 size: 14 residues. Written as DNA, the CDR3 is TGTGCCAGCTCACCAGCGGGACAGGGGAGCGAGCAGTACTTC. Encoded protein: CASSPAGQGSEQYF.

The CDR3 spells CASSEEKYAGTSPQTQYF. The CDR3 bases are TGTGCCAGCAGCGAAGAGAAGTACGCCGGGACTAGCCCGCAGACCCAGTACTTC. This chain uses TRBV9 with TRBJ2-5; 9 bases fit TRBD2. V lost 3 bases to trimming and J lost 6 bases; unmatched junction nucleotides: 18. The CDR3 contains 18 residues. In germline, CDR1 is SGDLS, CDR2 YYNGEE.

The gene calls are TRBV27 and TRBJ1-4; TRBD1 might be the D (5 bases). This CDR3 is built from 15 residues. Germline lookup yields CDR1 MNHEY and CDR2 SMNVEV (reference sequence). Trimming cost V 1 base and J 2 bases, with 8 bases left between them. CDR3 nucleotide sequence: TGTGCCAGCAGTTTATGGGGGTTTACTAATGAAAAACTGTTTTTT. Translated, it gives CASSLWGFTNEKLFF.

This clone was found once. The chain combines TRBV29-1 with TRBJ2-6, with D unclear. The CDR3 is 11 residues long. Trimming cost V 7 bases and J 5 bases, with 6 bases left between them. CDR1 and CDR2 from the germline V gene are SQVTM and ANQGSEA. The CDR3 DNA reads TGCAGCGCGGGCTGGGCCAACGTCCTGACTTTC. Translated, it gives CSAGWANVLTF.

The chain has TRBV14 and TRBJ2-2, with TRBD1 matching 10 bases. This CDR3 is 16 amino acids long. V gave up 6 bases and J gave up 2 bases; unmatched junction bases: 6. Germline CDR1 and CDR2: SGHDN and FVKESK. The CDR3 loop reads CASRPRQGANTGELFF. CDR3 bases: TGTGCCAGCAGGCCCCGACAGGGGGCAAACACCGGGGAGCTGTTTTTT.

The chain joins TRBV2 to TRBJ1-4; 8 nucleotides line up with TRBD1. Trimming took 7 bases from V and 3 from J; bases not matched to a gene: 4. This CDR3 comprises 14 residues. CDR1 is SNHLY and CDR2 is FYNNEI in the germline V gene. The CDR3 nucleotides are TGTGCCAGCATCAGGGGACAGGCTAATGAAAAACTGTTTTTT. Translating gives CASIRGQANEKLFF.